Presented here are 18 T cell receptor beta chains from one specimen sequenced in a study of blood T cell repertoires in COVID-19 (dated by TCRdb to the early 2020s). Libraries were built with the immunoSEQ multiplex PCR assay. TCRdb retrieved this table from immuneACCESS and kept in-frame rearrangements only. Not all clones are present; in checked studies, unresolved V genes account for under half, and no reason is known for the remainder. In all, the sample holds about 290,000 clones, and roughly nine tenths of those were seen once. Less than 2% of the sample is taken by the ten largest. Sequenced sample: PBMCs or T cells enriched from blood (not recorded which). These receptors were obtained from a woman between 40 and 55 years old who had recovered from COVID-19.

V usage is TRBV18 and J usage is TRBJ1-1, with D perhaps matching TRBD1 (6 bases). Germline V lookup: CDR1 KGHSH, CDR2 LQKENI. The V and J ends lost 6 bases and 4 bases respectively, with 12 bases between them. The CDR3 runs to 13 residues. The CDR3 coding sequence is TGTGCCAGCTCGGGAGGGGGTGGCACTGAAGCTTTCTTT. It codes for CASSGGGGTEAFF.

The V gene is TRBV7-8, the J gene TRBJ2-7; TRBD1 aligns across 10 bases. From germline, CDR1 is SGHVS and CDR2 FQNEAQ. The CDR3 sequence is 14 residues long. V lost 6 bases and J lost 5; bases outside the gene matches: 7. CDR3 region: CASSPGQGKNEQYF. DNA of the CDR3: TGTGCCAGCAGTCCGGGACAGGGGAAAAACGAGCAGTACTTC.

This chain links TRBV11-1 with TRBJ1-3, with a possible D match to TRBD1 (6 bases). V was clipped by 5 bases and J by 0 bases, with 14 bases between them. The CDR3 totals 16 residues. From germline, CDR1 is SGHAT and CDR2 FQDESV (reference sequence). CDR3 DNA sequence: TGTGCCAGCAGCCGTGACAGGAGTTTCTCTGGAAACACCATATATTTT. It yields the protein CASSRDRSFSGNTIYF.

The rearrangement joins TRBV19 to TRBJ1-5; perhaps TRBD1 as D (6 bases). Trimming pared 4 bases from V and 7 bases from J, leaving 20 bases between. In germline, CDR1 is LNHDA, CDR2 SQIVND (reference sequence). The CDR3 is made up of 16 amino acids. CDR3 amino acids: CASSRAVAGAKQPQHF. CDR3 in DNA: TGTGCCAGTAGTAGGGCTGTGGCGGGGGCTAAACAGCCCCAGCATTTT.

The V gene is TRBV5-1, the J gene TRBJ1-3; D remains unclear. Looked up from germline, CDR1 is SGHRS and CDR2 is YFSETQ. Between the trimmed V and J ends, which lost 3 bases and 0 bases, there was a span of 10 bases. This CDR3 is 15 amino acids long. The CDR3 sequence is CASSSAANSGNTIYF. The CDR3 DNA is TGCGCCAGCAGCTCGGCGGCTAACTCTGGAAACACCATATATTTT.

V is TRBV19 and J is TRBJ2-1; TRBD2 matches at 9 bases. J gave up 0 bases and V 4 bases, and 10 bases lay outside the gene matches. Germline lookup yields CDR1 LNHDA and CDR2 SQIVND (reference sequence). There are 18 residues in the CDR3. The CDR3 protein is CASSRGRLAVSSYNEQFF. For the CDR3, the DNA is TGTGCCAGTAGTAGAGGGCGACTAGCGGTAAGCTCCTACAATGAGCAGTTCTTC.

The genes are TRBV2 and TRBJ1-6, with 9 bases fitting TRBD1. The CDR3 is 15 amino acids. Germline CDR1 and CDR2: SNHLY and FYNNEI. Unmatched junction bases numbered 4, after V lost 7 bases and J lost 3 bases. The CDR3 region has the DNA TGTGCCAGCATTCTGGACAGGGGCTATAATTCACCCCTCCACTTT. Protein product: CASILDRGYNSPLHF.

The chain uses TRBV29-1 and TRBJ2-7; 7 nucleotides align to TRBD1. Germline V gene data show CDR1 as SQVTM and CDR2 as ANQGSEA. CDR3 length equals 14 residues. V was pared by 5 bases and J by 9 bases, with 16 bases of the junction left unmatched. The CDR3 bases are TGCAGCGTTCTTAAGGGGGCGGAAGAGAGGGGGCAGTACTTC. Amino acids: CSVLKGAEERGQYF.

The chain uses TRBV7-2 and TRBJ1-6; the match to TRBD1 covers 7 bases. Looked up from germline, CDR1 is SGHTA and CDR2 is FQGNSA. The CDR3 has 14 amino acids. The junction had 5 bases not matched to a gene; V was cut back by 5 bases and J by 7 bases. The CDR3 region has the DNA TGTGCCAGCAGCAGACAGGGTTGGAATTCACCCCTCCACTTT. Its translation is CASSRQGWNSPLHF.

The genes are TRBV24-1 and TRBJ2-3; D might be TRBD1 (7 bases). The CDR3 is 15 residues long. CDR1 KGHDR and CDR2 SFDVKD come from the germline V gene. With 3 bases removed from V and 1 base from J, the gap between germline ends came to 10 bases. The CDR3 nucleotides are TGTGCCACCAGTGATCGCGGGACAGGCACAGATACGCAGTATTTT. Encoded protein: CATSDRGTGTDTQYF.

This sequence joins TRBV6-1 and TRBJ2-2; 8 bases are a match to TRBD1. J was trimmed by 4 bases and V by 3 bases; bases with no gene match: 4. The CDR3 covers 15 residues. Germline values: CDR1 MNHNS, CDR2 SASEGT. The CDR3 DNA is TGTGCCAGCAGTGATCGGACAGGGTTCACCGGGGAGCTGTTTTTT. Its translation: CASSDRTGFTGELFF.

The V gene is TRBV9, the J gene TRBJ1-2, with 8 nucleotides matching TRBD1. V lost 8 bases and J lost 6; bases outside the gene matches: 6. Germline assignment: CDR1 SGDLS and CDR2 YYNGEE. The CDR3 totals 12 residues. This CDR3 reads CASWRTGNGYTF. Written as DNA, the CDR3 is TGTGCCAGTTGGCGGACAGGGAATGGCTACACCTTC.

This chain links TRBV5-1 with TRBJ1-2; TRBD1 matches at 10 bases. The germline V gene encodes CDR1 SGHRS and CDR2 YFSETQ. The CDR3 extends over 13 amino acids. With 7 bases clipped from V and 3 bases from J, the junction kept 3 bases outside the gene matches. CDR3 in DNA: TGCGCCAGCGGACAGGGGGAGGACTATGGCTACACCTTC. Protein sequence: CASGQGEDYGYTF.

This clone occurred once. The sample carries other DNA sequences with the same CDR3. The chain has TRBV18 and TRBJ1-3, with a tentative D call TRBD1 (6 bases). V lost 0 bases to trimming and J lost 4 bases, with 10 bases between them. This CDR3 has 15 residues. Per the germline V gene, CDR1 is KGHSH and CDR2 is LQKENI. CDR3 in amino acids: CASSPPPGAGNTIYF. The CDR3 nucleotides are TGTGCCAGCTCACCACCACCAGGGGCCGGAAACACCATATATTTT.

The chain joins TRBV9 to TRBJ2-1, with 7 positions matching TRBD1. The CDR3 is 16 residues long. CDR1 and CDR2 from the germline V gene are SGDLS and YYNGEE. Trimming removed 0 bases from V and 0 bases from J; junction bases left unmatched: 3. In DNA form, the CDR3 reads TGTGCCAGCAGCGTAGAGACAGGGAGCTCCTACAATGAGCAGTTCTTC. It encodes CASSVETGSSYNEQFF.

The CDR3 reads CASSLDRRFDGYTF. The DNA for the CDR3 is TGTGCCAGCAGCCTCGACCGCAGGTTCGATGGCTACACCTTC. The chain couples TRBV5-4 to TRBJ1-2; unclear D gene. Germline loops: CDR1 SGHNT, CDR2 YYREEE (reference sequence). The length of the CDR3 is 14 residues. The V end was cut by 4 bases, the J end by 6 bases, with 16 bases between.

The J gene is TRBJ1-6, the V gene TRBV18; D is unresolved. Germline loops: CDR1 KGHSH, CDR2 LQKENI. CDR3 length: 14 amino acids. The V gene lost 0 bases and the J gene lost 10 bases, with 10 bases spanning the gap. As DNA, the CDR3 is TGTGCCAGCTCACCACCTCCGAATAGATCACCCCTCCACTTT. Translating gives CASSPPPNRSPLHF.

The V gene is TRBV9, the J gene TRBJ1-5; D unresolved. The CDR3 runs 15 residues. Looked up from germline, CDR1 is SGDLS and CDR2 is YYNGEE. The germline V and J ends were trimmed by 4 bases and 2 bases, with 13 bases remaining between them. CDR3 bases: TGTGCCAGCAGCCCGCGGGGAGAGGGCAATCAGCCCCAGCATTTT. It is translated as CASSPRGEGNQPQHF.